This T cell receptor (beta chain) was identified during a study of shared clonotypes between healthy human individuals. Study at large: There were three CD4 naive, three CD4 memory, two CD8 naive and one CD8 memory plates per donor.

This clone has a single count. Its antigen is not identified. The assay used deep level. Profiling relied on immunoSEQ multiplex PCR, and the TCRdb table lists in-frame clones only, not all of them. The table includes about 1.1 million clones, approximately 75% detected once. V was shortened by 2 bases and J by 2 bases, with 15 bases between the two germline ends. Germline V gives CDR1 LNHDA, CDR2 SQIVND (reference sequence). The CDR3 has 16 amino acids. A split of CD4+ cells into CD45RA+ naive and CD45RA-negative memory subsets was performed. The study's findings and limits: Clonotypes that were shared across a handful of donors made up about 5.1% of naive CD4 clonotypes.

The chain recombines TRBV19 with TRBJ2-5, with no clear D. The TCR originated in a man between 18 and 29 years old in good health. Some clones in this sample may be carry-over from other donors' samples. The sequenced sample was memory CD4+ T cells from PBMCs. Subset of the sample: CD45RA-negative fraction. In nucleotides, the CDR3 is TGTGCCAGTAGTATAATGACCTTAGGTGGTCAAGAGACCCAGTACTTC. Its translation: CASSIMTLGGQETQYF.